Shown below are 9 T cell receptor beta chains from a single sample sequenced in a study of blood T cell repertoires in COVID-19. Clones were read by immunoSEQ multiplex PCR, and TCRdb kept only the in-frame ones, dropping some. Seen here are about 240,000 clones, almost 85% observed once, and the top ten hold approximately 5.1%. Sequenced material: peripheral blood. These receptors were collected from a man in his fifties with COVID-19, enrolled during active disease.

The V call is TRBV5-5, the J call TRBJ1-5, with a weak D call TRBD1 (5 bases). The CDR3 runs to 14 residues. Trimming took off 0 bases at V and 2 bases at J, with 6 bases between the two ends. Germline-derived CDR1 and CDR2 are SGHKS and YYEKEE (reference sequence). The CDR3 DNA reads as TGTGCCAGCAGCTTGGTACAGGGCAATCAGCCCCAGCATTTT. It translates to CASSLVQGNQPQHF.

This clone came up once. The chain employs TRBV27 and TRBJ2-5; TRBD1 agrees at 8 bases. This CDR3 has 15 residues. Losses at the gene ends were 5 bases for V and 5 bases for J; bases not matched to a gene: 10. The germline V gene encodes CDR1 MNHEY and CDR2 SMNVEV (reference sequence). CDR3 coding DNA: TGTGCCAGCAGTCAGGGGACAGGACGGGGGGAGACCCAGTACTTC. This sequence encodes CASSQGTGRGETQYF.

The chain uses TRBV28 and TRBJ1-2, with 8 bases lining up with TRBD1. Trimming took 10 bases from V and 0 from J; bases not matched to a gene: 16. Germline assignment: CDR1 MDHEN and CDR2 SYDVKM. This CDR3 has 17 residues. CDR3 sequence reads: CAIQQRWGQATNYGYTF. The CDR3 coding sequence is TGTGCCATCCAACAAAGATGGGGACAGGCAACTAACTATGGCTACACCTTC.

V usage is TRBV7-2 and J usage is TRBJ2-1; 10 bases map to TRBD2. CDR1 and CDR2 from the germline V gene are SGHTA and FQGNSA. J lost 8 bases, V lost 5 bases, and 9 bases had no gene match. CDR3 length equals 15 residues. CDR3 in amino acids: CASSQSGGALYEQFF. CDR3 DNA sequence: TGTGCCAGCAGCCAAAGCGGGGGGGCTCTTTATGAGCAGTTCTTC.

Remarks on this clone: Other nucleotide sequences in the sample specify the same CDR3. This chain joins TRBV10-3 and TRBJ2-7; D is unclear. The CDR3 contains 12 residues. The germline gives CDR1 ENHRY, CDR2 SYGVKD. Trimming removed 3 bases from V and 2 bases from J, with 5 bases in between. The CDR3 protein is CAISDQAYEQYF. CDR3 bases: TGTGCCATCAGTGATCAGGCCTACGAGCAGTACTTC.

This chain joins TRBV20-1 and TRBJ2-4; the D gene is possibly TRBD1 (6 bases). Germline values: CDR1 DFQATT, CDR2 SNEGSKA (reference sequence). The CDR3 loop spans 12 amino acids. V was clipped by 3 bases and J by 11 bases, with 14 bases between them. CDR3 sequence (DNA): TGCAGTGCTAGTTGGCAGGGGAAGGTTCAGTACTTC. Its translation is CSASWQGKVQYF.

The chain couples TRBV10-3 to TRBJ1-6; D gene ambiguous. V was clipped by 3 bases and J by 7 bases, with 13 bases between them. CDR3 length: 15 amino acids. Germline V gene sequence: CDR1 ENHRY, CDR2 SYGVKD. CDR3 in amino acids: CAISDLQILNSPLHF. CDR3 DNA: TGTGCCATCAGTGACTTACAGATTTTAAATTCACCCCTCCACTTT.

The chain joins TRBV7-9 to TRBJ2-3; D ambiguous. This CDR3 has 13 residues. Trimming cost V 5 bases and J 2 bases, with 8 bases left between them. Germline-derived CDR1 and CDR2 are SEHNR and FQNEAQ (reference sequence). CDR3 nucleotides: TGTGCCAGCAGCCTAAGCCACACAGATACGCAGTATTTT. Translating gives CASSLSHTDTQYF.

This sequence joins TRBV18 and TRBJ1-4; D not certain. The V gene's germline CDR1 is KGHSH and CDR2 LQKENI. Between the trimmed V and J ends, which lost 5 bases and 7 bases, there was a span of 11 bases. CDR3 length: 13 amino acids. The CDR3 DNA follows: TGTGCCAGCTCAATTCAGGAATCTGAAAAACTGTTTTTT. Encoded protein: CASSIQESEKLFF.